The 25 T cell receptor beta chains below come from one sample, sequenced in a study of cytomegalovirus exposure and HLA in healthy donors. PCR primers comprised 60 Vbeta and 13 Jbeta primers. The repertoire was sequenced with immunoSEQ multiplex PCR; TCRdb's copy has only in-frame clones and lacks some. The sample shows approximately 260,000 clones, around 90% of them seen only once. Source material: PBMCs. Source of these receptors: a girl aged 2 to 10 in good health and CMV-seronegative.

This sequence joins TRBV30 and TRBJ1-1; D is undetermined. Trimming pared 2 bases from V and 3 bases from J, leaving 10 bases between. The CDR3 spans 13 residues. The germline CDR1 and CDR2 sequences are GTSNPN and SVGIG (reference sequence). DNA of the CDR3: TGTGCCTGGAGTCACATGGCGGACACTGAAGCTTTCTTT. Protein product: CAWSHMADTEAFF.

This chain connects TRBV19 to TRBJ1-2, with TRBD1 matching 7 bases. V lost 5 bases and J lost 8; bases outside the gene matches: 8. The CDR3 runs 13 residues. Germline CDR1 is LNHDA and CDR2 is SQIVND (reference sequence). For the CDR3, the DNA is TGTGCCAGTAGTTATCTAACAGGGGACGGCTACACCTTC. It translates to CASSYLTGDGYTF.

The V and J genes are TRBV20-1 and TRBJ2-7; possibly TRBD2 for D (6 bases). The CDR3 has 11 residues. The V end was cut by 5 bases, the J end by 6 bases, with 11 bases between. The germline V gene encodes CDR1 DFQATT and CDR2 SNEGSKA (reference sequence). This CDR3 is CSAGTGSEQYF. CDR3 coding DNA: TGCAGTGCTGGGACTGGAAGCGAGCAGTACTTC.

J is TRBJ2-2 and V is TRBV5-4; tentatively, D is TRBD2 (6 bases). From germline, CDR1 is SGHNT and CDR2 YYREEE (reference sequence). The CDR3 totals 15 residues. V was cut by 0 bases and J by 0 bases, with 6 bases left in between. The CDR3 DNA follows: TGTGCCAGCAGCTTGGGACTAGCGAACACCGGGGAGCTGTTTTTT. Translating it yields CASSLGLANTGELFF.

This clone appeared a single time. This chain connects TRBV7-6 to TRBJ1-6, with 7 positions matching TRBD1. Germline V gene sequence: CDR1 SGHVS, CDR2 FNYEAQ. The V gene end was trimmed by 0 bases and the J gene end by 8 bases; junction bases not matched to a gene: 10. This CDR3 has 17 amino acids. In DNA form, the CDR3 reads TGTGCCAGCAGCTTAGCGATTAACAGGGGCCCTGATTCACCCCTCCACTTT. Translating gives CASSLAINRGPDSPLHF.

The chain has TRBV9 and TRBJ2-7; TRBD1 matches at 10 bases. This CDR3 is 16 amino acids long. Losses at the gene ends were 0 bases for V and 2 bases for J; bases not matched to a gene: 5. Germline assignment: CDR1 SGDLS and CDR2 YYNGEE. The CDR3 bases are TGTGCCAGCAGCGTAGATCCCGGGACAGGGGCCTACGAGCAGTACTTC. This sequence encodes CASSVDPGTGAYEQYF.

The chain has TRBV7-2 and TRBJ1-2; D is possibly TRBD1 (5 bases). The CDR3 spans 16 residues. Per germline, CDR1 SGHTA and CDR2 FQGNSA. V was trimmed by 4 bases and J by 2 bases, leaving 17 bases between them. For the CDR3, the DNA is TGTGCCAGCAGCTACAAAGGACAAACTTCAAACTATGGCTACACCTTC. Its translation: CASSYKGQTSNYGYTF.

This clone has only one observation. Here the CDR3 DNA reads TGTGCCAGTAGCCCCGACGGGGGAGAGACCCAGTACTTC. Encoded protein: CASSPDGGETQYF. This chain links TRBV19 with TRBJ2-5; a possible D gene is TRBD2 (6 bases). CDR3 length: 13 amino acids. Germline CDR1 and CDR2: LNHDA and SQIVND (reference sequence). The germline V and J ends were trimmed by 6 bases and 4 bases, with 12 bases remaining between them. Drawing the rest from reference TRBV19 and TRBJ2-5, the complete variable domain is DGGITQSPKYLFRKEGQNVTLSCEQNLNHDAMYWYRQDPGQGLRLIYYSQIVNDFQKGDIAEGYSVSREKKESFPLTVTSAQKNPTAFYLCASSPDGGETQYFGPGTRLLVL.

This clone was counted a few times. The chain couples TRBV18 to TRBJ1-1, with TRBD1 matching over 8 bases. This CDR3 region has 14 residues. The germline V gene has CDR1 KGHSH and CDR2 LQKENI. Trimming took 3 bases from V and 0 from J; bases not matched to a gene: 0. The CDR3 loop reads CASSPGQVNTEAFF. As DNA, the CDR3 is TGTGCCAGCTCACCGGGACAGGTGAACACTGAAGCTTTCTTT.

V and J are TRBV27 and TRBJ2-3; 14 bases map to TRBD2. CDR3 length: 19 residues. V trimming: 4 bases; J trimming: 0 bases; junction bases outside the gene matches: 9. Germline CDR1 reads MNHEY; CDR2 reads SMNVEV (reference sequence). In DNA, the CDR3 is TGTGCCAGCAGTTCCCTAATGACTAGCGGGGGGGCTAGCACAGATACGCAGTATTTT. Translated, it gives CASSSLMTSGGASTDTQYF.

The chain has TRBV7-2 and TRBJ1-3, with D uncertain. CDR3 length: 13 residues. Germline V gives CDR1 SGHTA, CDR2 FQGNSA. Between the trimmed V and J ends, which lost 2 bases and 4 bases, there was a span of 6 bases. The CDR3 nucleotides are TGTGCCAGCAGCTTACTTAGCGGAAACACCATATATTTT. Protein product: CASSLLSGNTIYF.

The chain joins TRBV5-1 to TRBJ1-4; TRBD1 matches 7 bases. The CDR3 is made up of 14 amino acids. Germline assignment: CDR1 SGHRS and CDR2 YFSETQ. With 5 bases clipped from V and 8 bases from J, the junction kept 9 bases outside the gene matches. CDR3 residues: CASSGQPGGEKLFF. The CDR3 nucleotides read TGCGCCAGCAGTGGGCAGCCAGGGGGAGAAAAACTGTTTTTT. Supplemented by reference TRBV5-1 and TRBJ1-4, the full variable domain reads KAGVTQTPRYLIKTRGQQVTLSCSPISGHRSVSWYQQTPGQGLQFLFEYFSETQRNKGNFPGRFSGRQFSNSRSEMNVSTLELGDSALYLCASSGQPGGEKLFFGSGTQLSVL.

The CDR3 protein is CASSRRVGGDTGELFF. In DNA, the CDR3 is TGTGCCAGCAGCCGGCGCGTCGGAGGGGACACCGGGGAGCTGTTTTTT. The chain couples TRBV11-2 to TRBJ2-2; D may be TRBD2 (6 bases). Trimming removed 5 bases from V and 3 bases from J, with 16 bases in between. Germline V gene lookup returns CDR1 SGHAT and CDR2 FQNNGV. The CDR3 extends over 16 amino acids.

V gene TRBV25-1 combines with J gene TRBJ1-2; D not certain. This CDR3 region has 13 residues. V lost 5 bases to trimming and J lost 1 base, with 8 bases between them. The germline V gene encodes CDR1 MGHDK and CDR2 SYGVNS. This chain's CDR3 is CASSLRSNYGYTF. The DNA for the CDR3 is TGTGCCAGCAGTTTACGGAGTAACTATGGCTACACCTTC.

The V and J genes are TRBV2 and TRBJ2-5, with 12 bases identical to TRBD1. The trim removed 6 bases at V and 1 base at J, leaving 15 bases unmatched. There are 19 residues in the CDR3. The V gene's germline CDR1 is SNHLY and CDR2 FYNNEI. As DNA, the CDR3 is TGTGCCAGCAGAGGGACAGGGGGCAGGCTAGCGGGACCCCAAGAGACCCAGTACTTC. Protein sequence: CASRGTGGRLAGPQETQYF.

CDR3: CASRPEGMYQPQHF. The CDR3 nucleotides are TGTGCCAGCAGGCCCGAGGGAATGTATCAGCCCCAGCATTTT. The chain carries TRBV6-1 and TRBJ1-5; D is unclear. CDR3 length: 14 residues. Germline V lookup: CDR1 MNHNS, CDR2 SASEGT. V lost 6 bases and J 5 bases, leaving 14 bases between the germline ends.

This clone came up once. J is TRBJ1-4 and V is TRBV5-6, with 7 bases fitting TRBD1. With 0 bases clipped from V and 3 bases from J, the junction kept 8 bases outside the gene matches. The CDR3 sequence is 17 residues long. CDR1 SGHDT and CDR2 YYEEEE come from the germline V gene. As DNA, the CDR3 is TGTGCCAGCAGCTTGGGGGGCGGGACAGTTCCTAATGAAAAACTGTTTTTT. As protein: CASSLGGGTVPNEKLFF. The complete variable domain, with remaining parts taken from reference TRBV5-6 and TRBJ1-4, reads DAGVTQSPTHLIKTRGQQVTLRCSPKSGHDTVSWYQQALGQGPQFIFQYYEEEERQRGNFPDRFSGHQFPNYSSELNVNALLLGDSALYLCASSLGGGTVPNEKLFFGSGTQLSVL.

The chain combines TRBV30 with TRBJ2-3; TRBD2 matches 8 bases. Germline CDR1 and CDR2: GTSNPN and SVGIG (reference sequence). This CDR3 comprises 13 residues. Trimming took 3 bases from V and 3 from J; bases not matched to a gene: 2. CDR3 sequence reads: CAWSPGGTDTQYF. CDR3 DNA: TGTGCCTGGAGCCCGGGAGGGACAGATACGCAGTATTTT.

Notes on this clone: The identical CDR3 is also encoded by other nucleotide sequences in the sample. V gene TRBV10-3 combines with J gene TRBJ2-7, with TRBD1 matching over 7 bases. The CDR3 is made up of 13 amino acids. V was clipped by 4 bases and J by 2 bases; unmatched bases: 2. Per germline, CDR1 ENHRY and CDR2 SYGVKD. Written as DNA, the CDR3 is TGTGCCATCAGTGGGACAGGAACCTACGAGCAGTACTTC. Its protein is CAISGTGTYEQYF.

The chain carries TRBV6-1 and TRBJ2-3; TRBD2 is a possible D gene (5 bases). CDR1 and CDR2 (germline): MNHNS, SASEGT. The CDR3 covers 15 residues. V dropped 2 bases and J dropped 4 bases, with 13 bases sitting between them. The DNA of the CDR3 is TGTGCCAGCAGTGAAACCCTAGCAGATTCAGATACGCAGTATTTT. Translated: CASSETLADSDTQYF.

DNA of the CDR3: TGTGCCACCAGCAAGAGAGGGTGGGAGACCTCCTACAATGAGCAGTTCTTC. It yields the protein CATSKRGWETSYNEQFF. The J gene is TRBJ2-1, the V gene TRBV15; maybe TRBD2 (5 bases). V lost 4 bases and J 0 bases, leaving 16 bases between the germline ends. CDR3 size: 17 residues. From germline, CDR1 is LNHNV and CDR2 YYDKDF (reference sequence).

This clone has just one count. This same CDR3 is encoded by further DNA sequences in the sample. This rearrangement joins TRBV6-1 to TRBJ1-1, with a possible D match to TRBD1 (6 bases). The CDR3 contains 14 residues. Germline V lookup: CDR1 MNHNS, CDR2 SASEGT. V was shortened by 4 bases and J by 1 base, with 10 bases between the two germline ends. The CDR3, as DNA: TGTGCCAGCAGTGCACAGGGTGGGAACACTGAAGCTTTCTTT. Protein sequence: CASSAQGGNTEAFF.

The chain uses TRBV21-1 and TRBJ2-1; TRBD1 reflects the table's D call only, with no check against the DNA. TRBV21-1 is termed a pseudogene. The CDR3 sequence is 14 residues long. CDR3 sequence: CASSRDRAYNEQFF. As DNA, the CDR3 is TGTGCCAGCAGCCGGGACAGGGCCTACAATGAGCAGTTCTTC.

CDR3 in DNA: TGTGCCAGCAGTTTAGCAGCGGGGCGCAATGAGCAGTTCTTC. Its translation is CASSLAAGRNEQFF. The chain employs TRBV28 and TRBJ2-1; TRBD2 matches 7 bases. Per germline, CDR1 MDHEN and CDR2 SYDVKM. This CDR3 is 14 amino acids long. Losses at the gene ends were 2 bases for V and 6 bases for J; bases not matched to a gene: 4.

The chain links TRBV7-2 to TRBJ1-2; 9 bases are a match to TRBD1. The trim removed 3 bases at V and 8 bases at J, leaving 7 bases unmatched. The germline V gene has CDR1 SGHTA and CDR2 FQGNSA. The CDR3 runs to 14 residues. The CDR3 DNA sequence: TGTGCCAGCAGCTTCGACAGGGGGGTAGGAGGCTACACCTTC. Translation gives CASSFDRGVGGYTF.